The 27 T cell receptor beta chains below were found in one sample sequenced in a study of blood T cell repertoires in COVID-19. Sequencing was performed with immunoSEQ multiplex PCR; in TCRdb, only in-frame clones are kept and a portion is missing. In the table there are roughly 55,000 clones, 80% to 90% of which are singletons. The source material was peripheral blood. The receptors were sampled from a man aged 50-60 years with active COVID-19.

The V and J genes are TRBV5-1 and TRBJ2-1; the D gene is possibly TRBD2 (6 bases). Germline V gene sequence: CDR1 SGHRS, CDR2 YFSETQ. Trimming removed 0 bases at V and 0 bases at J, with 10 bases between. CDR3 length: 16 amino acids. This CDR3 is CASSLAAGSSYNEQFF. CDR3 coding DNA: TGCGCCAGCAGCTTGGCCGCGGGGAGCTCCTACAATGAGCAGTTCTTC.

The CDR3 region has the DNA TGTGCCAGCAGAAGGGGGCCCGGGGAGCTGTTTTTT. The encoded protein is CASRRGPGELFF. This chain joins TRBV25-1 and TRBJ2-2, with 7 bases identical to TRBD1. Unmatched junction bases numbered 1, after V lost 6 bases and J lost 6 bases. From germline, CDR1 is MGHDK and CDR2 SYGVNS. The CDR3 sequence is 12 residues long.

V and J are TRBV7-2 and TRBJ1-2; 7 bases are shared with TRBD1. The germline CDR1 and CDR2 sequences are SGHTA and FQGNSA. CDR3 size: 13 residues. Trimming cost V 3 bases and J 6 bases; bases outside gene matches: 4. The CDR3 region has the DNA TGTGCCAGCAGCTTCGACAGGGAAGATGGCTACACCTTC. It codes for CASSFDREDGYTF.

This clone turned up a few times. The chain carries TRBV24-1 and TRBJ2-1; TRBD1 matches 9 bases. The ends lost 7 bases at V and 5 bases at J; junction bases unmatched: 14. The germline gives CDR1 KGHDR, CDR2 SFDVKD. This CDR3 has 17 amino acids. The CDR3 region is CATRPGQGAPGDNEQFF. CDR3 nucleotides: TGTGCCACCAGGCCGGGACAGGGAGCCCCCGGGGACAATGAGCAGTTCTTC.

The chain carries TRBV6-5 and TRBJ1-1, with a possible D match to TRBD1 (5 bases). Germline V gene lookup returns CDR1 MNHEY and CDR2 SVGAGI. There are 15 residues in the CDR3. The V gene lost 4 bases and the J gene lost 4 bases, with 16 bases spanning the gap. CDR3 in DNA: TGTGCCAGCAGTTCAGCCCCGGGGGGGGGCACTGAAGCTTTCTTT. As protein: CASSSAPGGGTEAFF.

J is TRBJ2-3 and V is TRBV6-1; D may be TRBD2 (6 bases). Germline CDR1 reads MNHNS; CDR2 reads SASEGT. V lost 3 bases to trimming and J lost 2 bases, with 15 bases between them. There are 16 residues in the CDR3. The CDR3 here is CASSDLSGGATDTQYF. Written as DNA, the CDR3 is TGTGCCAGCAGTGACCTTAGCGGAGGGGCCACAGATACGCAGTATTTT.

The chain links TRBV30 to TRBJ2-6, with D maybe TRBD2 (5 bases). V was trimmed by 5 bases and J by 4 bases, leaving 9 bases between them. Germline V gene lookup returns CDR1 GTSNPN and CDR2 SVGIG (reference sequence). The CDR3 spans 13 residues. CDR3 DNA: TGTGCCTGGGGGAGAGTGGGGGCCAACGTCCTGACTTTC. Translated: CAWGRVGANVLTF.

The J gene is TRBJ2-2, the V gene TRBV5-1; 8 nucleotides match TRBD2. Germline V gene sequence: CDR1 SGHRS, CDR2 YFSETQ. V lost 1 base, J lost 5 bases, and 13 bases stayed unmatched. CDR3 length: 18 amino acids. CDR3 in amino acids: CASSLTSGTLLPTGELFF. Written as DNA, the CDR3 is TGCGCCAGCAGCTTGACTAGCGGCACGCTACTTCCAACCGGGGAGCTGTTTTTT. Complete variable domain (other parts from reference TRBV5-1 and TRBJ2-2): KAGVTQTPRYLIKTRGQQVTLSCSPISGHRSVSWYQQTPGQGLQFLFEYFSETQRNKGNFPGRFSGRQFSNSRSEMNVSTLELGDSALYLCASSLTSGTLLPTGELFFGEGSRLTVL.

This chain links TRBV11-2 with TRBJ2-1; D might be TRBD2 (5 bases). The CDR3 totals 15 residues. Germline V gene lookup returns CDR1 SGHAT and CDR2 FQNNGV. The V end was cut by 0 bases, the J end by 4 bases, with 10 bases between. DNA for the CDR3: TGTGCCAGCAGCTTAGATTCCGGAGGTTACAATGAGCAGTTCTTC. Amino acids: CASSLDSGGYNEQFF.

This clone has a single count. This rearrangement joins TRBV5-4 to TRBJ2-7, with 7 nucleotides matching TRBD1. The CDR3 length is 15 residues. Germline V gene data show CDR1 as SGHNT and CDR2 as YYREEE (reference sequence). The V segment lost 0 bases and the J segment 2 bases; nucleotides outside the gene matches: 5. CDR3 nucleotides: TGTGCCAGCAGCTTGGCCGGGGACAGAGCCTACGAGCAGTACTTC. It translates to CASSLAGDRAYEQYF.

The chain has TRBV9 and TRBJ2-5, with D possibly TRBD1 on 6 matching bases. The CDR3 consists of 14 residues. Germline V lookup: CDR1 SGDLS, CDR2 YYNGEE. V gave up 2 bases and J gave up 3 bases, with 11 bases separating them. CDR3 coding DNA: TGTGCCAGCAGCGTGACCTACAGGGAAGAGACCCAGTACTTC. It is translated as CASSVTYREETQYF.

As regards this clone: The same CDR3 can be traced to other DNA sequences in this sample. The J gene is TRBJ2-1, the V gene TRBV7-2; no firm D call. The V and J ends lost 0 bases and 9 bases respectively, with 9 bases between them. The CDR3 consists of 13 residues. CDR1 and CDR2 from the germline V gene are SGHTA and FQGNSA. The CDR3 nucleotides are TGTGCCAGCAGCTTAGCTCTACGCGGTGAGCAGTTCTTC. Amino acids: CASSLALRGEQFF. The full variable domain, completed using reference TRBV7-2 and TRBJ2-1, is GAGVSQSPSNKVTEKGKDVELRCDPISGHTALYWYRQSLGQGLEFLIYFQGNSAPDKSGLPSDRFSAERTGGSVSTLTIQRTQQEDSAVYLCASSLALRGEQFFGPGTRLTVL.

This rearrangement joins TRBV7-2 to TRBJ2-7; D might be TRBD1 (6 bases). The CDR3 is made up of 15 amino acids. Germline-derived CDR1 and CDR2 are SGHTA and FQGNSA. V was clipped by 5 bases and J by 2 bases, with 16 bases between them. CDR3 sequence (DNA): TGTGCCAGCAGCCAAAACCCAGGGGCACCCTACGAGCAGTACTTC. Translating it yields CASSQNPGAPYEQYF.

V and J are TRBV19 and TRBJ2-7; perhaps TRBD2 as D (5 bases). CDR1 and CDR2 (germline): LNHDA, SQIVND (reference sequence). V was cut by 2 bases and J by 3 bases, with 8 bases left in between. This CDR3 has 13 residues. This CDR3 reads CASSIRGFYEQYF. Written as DNA, the CDR3 is TGTGCCAGTAGTATACGGGGATTCTACGAGCAGTACTTC.

This clone has only a few counts. This chain connects TRBV10-3 to TRBJ2-1, with D possibly TRBD2 on 6 matching bases. V was trimmed by 11 bases and J by 10 bases, leaving 18 bases between them. Germline V gives CDR1 ENHRY, CDR2 SYGVKD. This CDR3 region has 12 residues. The DNA of the CDR3 is TGTGCCGCCTCCGGGGCGGGACCAGAGCAGTTCTTC. Translating it yields CAASGAGPEQFF.

The CDR3 spells CASSSEGGRRETQYF. CDR3 DNA sequence: TGTGCCAGCAGTTCGGAAGGGGGCCGTAGAGAGACCCAGTACTTC. The chain uses TRBV28 and TRBJ2-5, with 7 bases fitting TRBD1. Germline trimming cut 4 bases from V and 4 bases from J; bases unmatched to any gene: 9. Germline CDR1 is MDHEN and CDR2 is SYDVKM. CDR3 length: 15 amino acids. The full variable domain, its missing parts supplied by reference TRBV28 and TRBJ2-5, is DVKVTQSSRYLVKRTGEKVFLECVQDMDHENMFWYRQDPGLGLRLIYFSYDVKMKEKGDIPEGYSVSREKKERFSLILESASTNQTSMYLCASSSEGGRRETQYFGPGTRLLVL.

CDR3 in DNA: TGCGCCAGCAGCTTCGCAACTAGCACCGGGGAGCTGTTTTTT. Translated: CASSFATSTGELFF. This sequence joins TRBV5-1 and TRBJ2-2; a possible D gene is TRBD2 (5 bases). This CDR3 comprises 14 residues. CDR1 and CDR2 (germline): SGHRS, YFSETQ. Trimming took 2 bases from V and 4 from J, leaving 9 bases between them.

The chain recombines TRBV12-5 with TRBJ2-3, with D tentatively TRBD2 (5 bases). The CDR3 length is 16 residues. CDR1 is LGHNT and CDR2 is FRNRAP in the germline V gene. Deletions cut 1 base from V and 1 base from J, with 12 bases between. The CDR3 sequence is CASGLGAGIRTDTQYF. CDR3 nucleotides: TGTGCTAGTGGTTTGGGGGCCGGGATACGCACAGATACGCAGTATTTT. Drawing the rest from reference TRBV12-5 and TRBJ2-3, the complete variable domain is DARVTQTPRHKVTEMGQEVTMRCQPILGHNTVFWYRQTMMQGLELLAYFRNRAPLDDSGMPKDRFSAEMPDATLATLKIQPSEPRDSAVYFCASGLGAGIRTDTQYFGPGTRLTVL.

The CDR3 reads CASSKGQVSGNTIYF. The CDR3 coding sequence is TGTGCCAGTAGTAAGGGACAGGTCTCTGGAAACACCATATATTTT. This chain joins TRBV19 and TRBJ1-3, with 8 bases lining up with TRBD1. The length of the CDR3 is 15 residues. Germline V gene data show CDR1 as LNHDA and CDR2 as SQIVND (reference sequence). Trimming at V came to 4 bases and at J to 0 bases, leaving 2 bases not matched to a gene.

This clone was observed once. V gene TRBV19 combines with J gene TRBJ2-2; D perhaps matches TRBD2 (7 bases). Trimming removed 3 bases from V and 4 bases from J, with 15 bases in between. CDR1 and CDR2 from the germline V gene are LNHDA and SQIVND (reference sequence). The length of the CDR3 is 16 residues. In DNA form, the CDR3 reads TGTGCCAGTAGTATTAGAGGGCGGGGGCTCACCGGGGAGCTGTTTTTT. This encodes CASSIRGRGLTGELFF.

This chain connects TRBV6-5 to TRBJ2-5, with 8 bases lining up with TRBD2. Germline V gene sequence: CDR1 MNHEY, CDR2 SVGAGI. The CDR3 runs to 15 residues. V was pared by 6 bases and J by 0 bases, with 6 bases of the junction left unmatched. The CDR3 DNA reads TGTGCCAGCAGGTCGGGGGGGGAGAACCAAGAGACCCAGTACTTC. It encodes CASRSGGENQETQYF.

This clone was seen just once. CDR3: CASSLDPANYGYTF. DNA for the CDR3: TGCGCCAGCAGCTTGGACCCAGCTAACTATGGCTACACCTTC. The gene calls are TRBV5-1 and TRBJ1-2; no definite D call. CDR1 and CDR2 (germline): SGHRS, YFSETQ. The CDR3 covers 14 residues. V shed 0 bases and J shed 0 bases, with 6 bases lying between them.

This clone was counted a few times. The chain is built from TRBV5-4 and TRBJ1-3; no firm D call. This CDR3 has 14 amino acids. Trimming cost V 4 bases and J 4 bases, with 12 bases left between them. The germline gives CDR1 SGHNT, CDR2 YYREEE (reference sequence). The DNA for the CDR3 is TGTGCCAGCAGCCCCGCGGGTTCAGGAAACACCATATATTTT. Protein sequence: CASSPAGSGNTIYF. Full variable domain (remainder filled in from reference TRBV5-4 and TRBJ1-3): ETGVTQSPTHLIKTRGQQVTLRCSSQSGHNTVSWYQQALGQGPQFIFQYYREEENGRGNFPPRFSGLQFPNYSSELNVNALELDDSALYLCASSPAGSGNTIYFGEGSWLTVV.

The chain combines TRBV7-8 with TRBJ2-1; possibly TRBD1 for D (6 bases). The CDR3 covers 17 residues. The germline V gene encodes CDR1 SGHVS and CDR2 FQNEAQ. Between the trimmed V and J ends, which lost 2 bases and 7 bases, there was a span of 21 bases. The CDR3 protein is CASSLPRQGGLGNEQFF. CDR3 in DNA: TGTGCCAGCAGCTTACCACGCCAAGGGGGTCTAGGAAATGAGCAGTTCTTC.

This chain uses TRBV11-2 with TRBJ2-5; D gene ambiguous. V dropped 5 bases and J dropped 5 bases, with 6 bases sitting between them. CDR3 length equals 11 residues. The V gene's germline CDR1 is SGHAT and CDR2 FQNNGV. The CDR3 bases are TGTGCCAGCAGCCCAGCGGAGACCCAGTACTTC. Its protein product is CASSPAETQYF.

The chain combines TRBV19 with TRBJ1-3, with no clear D. Germline lookup yields CDR1 LNHDA and CDR2 SQIVND (reference sequence). The CDR3 is made up of 15 amino acids. The V gene lost 5 bases and the J gene lost 5 bases, with 16 bases spanning the gap. As DNA, the CDR3 is TGTGCCAGTAGTCCGCCGGGAGAACGGAGAAACACCATATATTTT. Translation gives CASSPPGERRNTIYF.

The chain carries TRBV7-9 and TRBJ1-3; no reliable D call. Germline V gene data show CDR1 as SEHNR and CDR2 as FQNEAQ (reference sequence). The CDR3 runs to 15 residues. Trimming removed 4 bases at V and 3 bases at J, with 13 bases between. The CDR3 bases are TGTGCCAGCAGCTCGTCGGGGTCTATTGGAAACACCATATATTTT. This encodes CASSSSGSIGNTIYF.